One TCR beta chain is described in this entry. J gave up 3 bases and V 4 bases, and 5 bases lay outside the gene matches. CDR3 length: 15 amino acids. Germline V lookup: CDR1 SGHTA, CDR2 FQGNSA. Authors' data handling: Counts of nucleated cells, estimated from reference gene primer amplification, were obtained. Sequencing was performed with immunoSEQ multiplex PCR; in TCRdb, only in-frame clones are kept and a portion is missing. That table gives V, J and clone size, and the DNA gave D and trimming. The sample shows about 110,000 clones, less than 85% of them seen only once. The record originates from a study of blood T cell repertoires in COVID-19. Overall study context: Acute-phase and convalescent COVID-19 samples originated in the United States, Italy and Spain. The analysed material was cDNA or gDNA that came from T cells, B-cell-depleted T cells, or PBMCs.

The receptor's source is a woman aged 40 to 49 with acute or convalescent COVID-19. V gene TRBV7-2 combines with J gene TRBJ1-2; 10 positions agree with TRBD1. What was sequenced was peripheral blood. In DNA, the CDR3 is TGTGCCAGCAGCTCCCGGGACAGGGGTGACTATGGCTACACCTTC. This codes for CASSSRDRGDYGYTF.